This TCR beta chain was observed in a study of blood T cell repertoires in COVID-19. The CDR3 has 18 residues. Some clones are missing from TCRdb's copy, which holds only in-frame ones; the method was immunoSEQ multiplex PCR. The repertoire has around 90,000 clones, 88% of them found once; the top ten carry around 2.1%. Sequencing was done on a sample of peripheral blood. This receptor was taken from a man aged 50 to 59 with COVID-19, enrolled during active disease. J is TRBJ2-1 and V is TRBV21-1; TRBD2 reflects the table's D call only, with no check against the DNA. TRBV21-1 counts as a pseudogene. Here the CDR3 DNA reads TGTGCCAGCACCCAGATGGAGCGGCCTGCGTCTTTTAACAATGAGCAGTTCTTC. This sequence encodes CASTQMERPASFNNEQFF.